These 16 T cell receptor beta chains came from one sample sequenced in a study of OX40 agonist ivuxolimab in advanced cancers. The data were produced by immunoSEQ multiplex PCR, yet TCRdb's version contains in-frame clones alone and is incomplete. The data hold 50,000 to 70,000 clones, with roughly four fifths observed a single time. The sample consisted of CD4+ or CD8+ T cells sorted from blood, taken in a trial of the OX40 agonist ivuxolimab. The receptor source for this set is an adult with an advanced solid tumor such as melanoma, head and neck, liver or kidney cancer.

The gene calls are TRBV5-4 and TRBJ2-3; D perhaps matches TRBD2 (6 bases). Germline V lookup: CDR1 SGHNT, CDR2 YYREEE (reference sequence). V gave up 3 bases and J gave up 4 bases, with 15 bases separating them. CDR3 length equals 15 residues. CDR3: CASSSPGELSDTQYF. As DNA, the CDR3 is TGTGCCAGCAGCTCACCGGGAGAGCTCTCAGATACGCAGTATTTT.

The V and J genes are TRBV10-3 and TRBJ2-7; no reliable D call. CDR1 and CDR2 from the germline V gene are ENHRY and SYGVKD. CDR3 length equals 11 residues. V gave up 3 bases and J gave up 6 bases, with 6 bases separating them. Written as DNA, the CDR3 is TGTGCCATCAGTGATCGTGGCGAGCAGTACTTC. This codes for CAISDRGEQYF.

The rearrangement joins TRBV19 to TRBJ2-5; 9 bases map to TRBD1. The CDR3 is made up of 16 amino acids. Looked up from germline, CDR1 is LNHDA and CDR2 is SQIVND (reference sequence). Unmatched junction bases numbered 12, after V lost 5 bases and J lost 5 bases. The CDR3 DNA sequence: TGTGCCAGTAGTTCCCGGGACAGGGTCGGTAGTGAGACCCAGTACTTC. Protein sequence: CASSSRDRVGSETQYF.

The chain employs TRBV30 and TRBJ1-2; D uncertain. The CDR3 runs 14 residues. Trimming pared 0 bases from V and 2 bases from J, leaving 10 bases between. Germline CDR1 and CDR2: GTSNPN and SVGIG (reference sequence). CDR3 sequence reads: CAWSVVTANYGYTF. DNA for the CDR3: TGTGCCTGGAGTGTGGTCACGGCCAACTATGGCTACACCTTC.

The J gene is TRBJ2-3, the V gene TRBV15; 9 nucleotides align to TRBD1. Germline CDR1 and CDR2: LNHNV and YYDKDF (reference sequence). Unmatched junction bases numbered 7, after V lost 4 bases and J lost 5 bases. The CDR3 covers 15 residues. The CDR3 loop reads CATSTRTGAEDTQYF. The CDR3 DNA follows: TGTGCCACCAGCACCCGGACAGGGGCGGAAGATACGCAGTATTTT.

The V call is TRBV6-5, the J call TRBJ2-7; the D is unclear. The CDR3 covers 11 residues. V was pared by 5 bases and J by 8 bases, with 10 bases between. Germline V gene lookup returns CDR1 MNHEY and CDR2 SVGAGI. The CDR3 region is CASSAERKQYF. DNA of the CDR3: TGTGCCAGCAGTGCTGAGAGGAAGCAGTACTTC.

The table lists this clone with a count of one. V is TRBV27 and J is TRBJ2-7; TRBD1 agrees at 11 bases. Looked up from germline, CDR1 is MNHEY and CDR2 is SMNVEV (reference sequence). The V and J ends lost 2 bases and 3 bases, in that order; junction bases with no gene match: 15. The CDR3 is made up of 19 amino acids. The CDR3 reads CASSLERTGGANEDYEQYF. CDR3 in DNA: TGTGCCAGCAGTTTAGAGCGGACAGGGGGCGCTAATGAAGACTACGAGCAGTACTTC.

This chain joins TRBV29-1 and TRBJ1-2; TRBD1 matches 9 bases. The ends lost 1 base at V and 8 bases at J; junction bases unmatched: 5. Germline CDR1 reads SQVTM; CDR2 reads ANQGSEA. The CDR3 extends over 13 amino acids. The CDR3 spells CSVEGDRVKGYTF. CDR3 DNA: TGCAGCGTTGAAGGGGACAGGGTAAAAGGCTACACCTTC.

The V gene is TRBV15, the J gene TRBJ1-1, with D tentatively TRBD1 (5 bases). Germline V gene sequence: CDR1 LNHNV, CDR2 YYDKDF (reference sequence). The CDR3 has 15 amino acids. V lost 0 bases and J 5 bases, leaving 13 bases between the germline ends. DNA of the CDR3: TGTGCCACCAGCAGAGATTCGGGGGATGGAACTGAAGCTTTCTTT. Protein product: CATSRDSGDGTEAFF.

This rearrangement joins TRBV5-1 to TRBJ1-3, with 8 bases aligning to TRBD1. The CDR3 has 19 residues. The J segment lost 5 bases and the V segment lost 4 bases, leaving 20 bases of the junction unmatched. Looked up from germline, CDR1 is SGHRS and CDR2 is YFSETQ. In DNA, the CDR3 is TGCGCCAGCAGCCTCACCCCTCAGGACAGGGATTGGTTAAGAAACACCATATATTTT. It encodes CASSLTPQDRDWLRNTIYF. The variable domain in full, with the rest retrieved from reference TRBV5-1 and TRBJ1-3, is KAGVTQTPRYLIKTRGQQVTLSCSPISGHRSVSWYQQTPGQGLQFLFEYFSETQRNKGNFPGRFSGRQFSNSRSEMNVSTLELGDSALYLCASSLTPQDRDWLRNTIYFGEGSWLTVV.

The J gene is TRBJ2-7, the V gene TRBV6-6; a weak D match, TRBD2 (5 bases). In germline, CDR1 is MNHNY, CDR2 SVGAGI (reference sequence). V was pared by 2 bases and J by 0 bases, with 11 bases between. The CDR3 loop spans 15 amino acids. The CDR3 DNA reads as TGTGCCAGCAGTTACGGGAGCGGCCTCTCCTACGAGCAGTACTTC. Amino acids: CASSYGSGLSYEQYF.

The gene calls are TRBV7-9 and TRBJ2-5, with 7 nucleotides matching TRBD1. Germline V gene data show CDR1 as SEHNR and CDR2 as FQNEAQ (reference sequence). This CDR3 region has 13 residues. The J segment lost 2 bases and the V segment lost 3 bases, leaving 0 bases of the junction unmatched. CDR3: CASSLDRQETQYF. The CDR3 DNA reads TGTGCCAGCAGCTTGGACAGGCAAGAGACCCAGTACTTC. Based on the CDR3 plus reference TRBV7-9 and TRBJ2-5, the full variable domain is DTGVSQNPRHKITKRGQNVTFRCDPISEHNRLYWYRQTLGQGPEFLTYFQNEAQLEKSRLLSDRFSAERPKGSFSTLEIQRTEQGDSAMYLCASSLDRQETQYFGPGTRLLVL.

CDR3 protein: CASSPPSGINEQFF. The CDR3 DNA reads TGTGCCAGCTCACCTCCTAGCGGAATCAATGAGCAGTTCTTC. The chain couples TRBV18 to TRBJ2-1; 7 positions match TRBD2. CDR1 and CDR2 from the germline V gene are KGHSH and LQKENI. This CDR3 has 14 residues. V dropped 3 bases and J dropped 6; count of bases not matched to a gene: 5.

Points on this clone: The sample has other DNA sequences that encode this CDR3 too. The chain recombines TRBV5-4 with TRBJ2-5, with 9 bases identical to TRBD1. Germline trimming cut 0 bases from V and 4 bases from J; bases unmatched to any gene: 4. The CDR3 covers 15 residues. Germline loops: CDR1 SGHNT, CDR2 YYREEE (reference sequence). The CDR3 protein is CASSLGDRVAETQYF. The CDR3 region has the DNA TGTGCCAGCAGCTTGGGGGACAGGGTAGCAGAGACCCAGTACTTC.

The CDR3 loop reads CASSQWGQETQYF. The CDR3 nucleotides are TGTGCCAGCAGTCAATGGGGCCAAGAGACCCAGTACTTC. The chain links TRBV27 to TRBJ2-5; D is undetermined. The CDR3 spans 13 residues. CDR1 is MNHEY and CDR2 is SMNVEV in the germline V gene (reference sequence). V shed 5 bases and J shed 1 base, with 8 bases lying between them.

The chain couples TRBV6-5 to TRBJ2-5; 8 bases map to TRBD1. CDR1 and CDR2 (germline): MNHEY, SVGAGI. The V segment lost 7 bases and the J segment 3 bases; nucleotides outside the gene matches: 4. The CDR3 sequence is 13 residues long. CDR3 DNA sequence: TGTGCCAGCAAGAGGACAGGGAAAGAGACCCAGTACTTC. It yields the protein CASKRTGKETQYF.